This TCR beta chain was identified in a study of cytomegalovirus exposure and HLA in healthy donors. Study overall: Under 85% of 398 genotyped donors fell in the Caucasian-associated ancestry cluster. The study's findings and limits: Roughly uniform sequencing depth across donors was assumed, possibly incorrectly.

This PCR relied on a set of 60 Vbeta primers and 13 Jbeta primers. Libraries were prepared by immunoSEQ multiplex PCR; TCRdb keeps only in-frame clonotypes and omits some of them. The table lists under 200,000 clones, roughly 13% of them singletons, with more than 7% in the top ten. CDR3 length: 15 amino acids. With 0 bases removed from V and 4 bases from J, the gap between germline ends came to 12 bases. Germline V gene lookup returns CDR1 SGDLS and CDR2 YYNGEE. Of note for this clone: Its antigen remains unknown.

This receptor was taken from a man aged 50 or older in good health and CMV-seropositive. Sequencing was done on a sample of PBMCs. The V gene is TRBV9, the J gene TRBJ2-3, with D unresolved. CDR3 in amino acids: CASSVASRSPDTQYF. CDR3 coding DNA: TGTGCCAGCAGCGTAGCTTCGAGGTCCCCAGATACGCAGTATTTT. The complete variable domain, with remaining parts taken from reference TRBV9 and TRBJ2-3, reads DSGVTQTPKHLITATGQRVTLRCSPRSGDLSVYWYQQSLDQGLQFLIQYYNGEERAKGNILERFSAQQFPDLHSELNLSSLELGDSALYFCASSVASRSPDTQYFGPGTRLTVL.